Listed here is a single TCR beta chain. In the original processing: Estimates of nucleated cell counts were drawn from the amplification of reference gene primers. Clones were read by immunoSEQ multiplex PCR, and TCRdb kept only the in-frame ones, dropping some. That table furnishes V, J and clone size, whereas the DNA furnished D and trimming. The sample carries 60,000 to 65,000 clones, around 73% recorded once. These data originate in a study of blood T cell repertoires in COVID-19. Those enrolled in Seattle joined during active infection and were followed longitudinally afterward. Germline-derived CDR1 and CDR2 are SGHNT and YYREEE (reference sequence). V was clipped by 6 bases and J by 5 bases, with 13 bases between them. The CDR3 runs 13 residues.

This chain connects TRBV5-4 to TRBJ2-3; the D gene is possibly TRBD2 (5 bases). Sequenced: peripheral blood. This receptor was identified in a man aged 55-75 years with COVID-19, enrolled during active disease. CDR3 residues: CASKASGGDTQYF. CDR3 DNA sequence: TGTGCCAGCAAGGCCTCCGGAGGAGATACGCAGTATTTT.